This T cell receptor beta chain emerged from a study of cytomegalovirus exposure and HLA in healthy donors. The donors were healthy bone marrow donors. Primers for the PCR totalled 60 Vbeta and 13 Jbeta. Generated by immunoSEQ multiplex PCR, the TCRdb table keeps only in-frame clones and is missing some. The top ten clones hold 1.6% of a sample with around 190,000 clones, roughly 79% of them seen once. The CDR3 extends over 14 amino acids. V dropped 0 bases and J dropped 5; count of bases not matched to a gene: 1. The germline gives CDR1 MNHEY, CDR2 SMNVEV (reference sequence). V and J are TRBV27 and TRBJ1-3; 7 bases match TRBD1. The sequence was obtained from a woman in her late teens or twenties in good health and CMV-seronegative. Source material: PBMCs. CDR3 nucleotide sequence: TGTGCCAGCAGTTTATCGAGGGGGCGAAACACCATATATTTT. Protein sequence: CASSLSRGRNTIYF.